This T cell receptor (beta chain) was retrieved from a study of blood T cells in healthy people across ages. A second PCR, run for roughly 6 to 11 cycles, used a sample-barcoded 5' primer plus a J-beta primer mix. TCRdb called the 5' RACE reads again in MiXCR, with one record for every CDR3 protein. The sample shows about 1,800,000 distinct CDR3 sequences, roughly 27% of them seen only once. Healthy Caucasians from Russia aged about 6 to 95 served as donors. Germline loops: CDR1 SGHTA, CDR2 FQGNSA. Trimming removed 9 bases from V and 5 bases from J; junction bases left unmatched: 11. The CDR3 is made up of 14 amino acids.

The sample taken for sequencing was blood. This chain uses TRBV7-2 with TRBJ2-5; 8 positions agree with TRBD1. The TCR originated in a woman in her twenties or thirties in good health. This chain's CDR3 is CASSFDRGYETQYF. CDR3 in DNA: TGTGCCAGTAGTTTTGACAGGGGTTACGAGACCCAGTACTTC.